This entry concerns a single T cell receptor beta chain. Its antigen is unknown. These data belong to a study of T cell responses to AZD1222 COVID-19 vaccine. The germline V gene encodes CDR1 ENHRY and CDR2 SYGVKD. The length of the CDR3 is 12 residues. The V gene lost 6 bases and the J gene lost 7 bases, with 12 bases spanning the gap. Study-level points and caveats: Spike was spanned by vaccine-associated CD4 TCRs, which were dominant at 160-218 and 743-854. Donors were largely white British and mainly female; clonal diversity was possibly underestimated. Baseline antibody screening turned up just six seropositive AZD1222 recipients. Spike-specific TCR breadth and depth rose after two AZD1222 doses.

TCRdb's table, derived via immunoSEQ multiplex PCR, lists solely in-frame clones and lacks some. The profile shows around 120,000 clones, 88% of them singletons. The receptor's source is an adult in good health. This specimen consisted of peripheral blood, obtained on day 0 of MenACWY control vaccination. The chain links TRBV10-3 to TRBJ1-2; D perhaps matches TRBD1 (5 bases). CDR3 in DNA: TGTGCCATCAGCGCGGGGGGGACTGGCTACACCTTC. This translates into CAISAGGTGYTF.